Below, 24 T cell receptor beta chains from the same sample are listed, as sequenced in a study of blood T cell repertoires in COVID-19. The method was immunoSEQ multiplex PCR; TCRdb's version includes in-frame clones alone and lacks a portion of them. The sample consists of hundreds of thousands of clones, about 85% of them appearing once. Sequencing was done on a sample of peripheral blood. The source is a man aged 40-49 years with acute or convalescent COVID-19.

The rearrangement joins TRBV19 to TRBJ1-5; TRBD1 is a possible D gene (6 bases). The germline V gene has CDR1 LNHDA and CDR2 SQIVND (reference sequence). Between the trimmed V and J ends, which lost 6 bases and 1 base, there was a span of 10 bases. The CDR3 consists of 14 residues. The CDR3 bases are TGTGCCAGTAGACATCAGGGGAGCAATCAGCCCCAGCATTTT. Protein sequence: CASRHQGSNQPQHF.

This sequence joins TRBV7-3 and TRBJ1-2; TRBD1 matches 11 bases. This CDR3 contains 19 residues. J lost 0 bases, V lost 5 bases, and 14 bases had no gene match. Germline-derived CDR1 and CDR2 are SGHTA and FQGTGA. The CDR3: CASSPLPGQGGVANYGYTF. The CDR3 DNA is TGTGCCAGCAGCCCTCTCCCGGGACAGGGGGGCGTAGCTAACTATGGCTACACCTTC.

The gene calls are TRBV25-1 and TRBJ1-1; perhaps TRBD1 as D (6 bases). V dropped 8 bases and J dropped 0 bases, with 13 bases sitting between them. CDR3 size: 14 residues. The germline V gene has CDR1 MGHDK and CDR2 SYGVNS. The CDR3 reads CASSKGQMNTEAFF. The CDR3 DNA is TGTGCCAGCTCGAAGGGACAAATGAACACTGAAGCTTTCTTT.

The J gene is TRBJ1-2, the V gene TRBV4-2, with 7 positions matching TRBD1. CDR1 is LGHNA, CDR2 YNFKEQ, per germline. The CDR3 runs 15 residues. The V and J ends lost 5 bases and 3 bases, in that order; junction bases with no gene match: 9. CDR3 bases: TGTGCCAGCAGCTCCGGACAGGCCCGCCACTATGGCTACACCTTC. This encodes CASSSGQARHYGYTF.

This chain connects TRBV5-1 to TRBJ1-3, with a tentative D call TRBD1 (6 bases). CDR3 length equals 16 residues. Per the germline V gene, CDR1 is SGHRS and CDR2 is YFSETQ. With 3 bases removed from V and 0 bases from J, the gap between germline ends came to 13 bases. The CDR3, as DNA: TGCGCCAGCAGCTCCGACAGGCCTTCCTCTGGAAACACCATATATTTT. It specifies CASSSDRPSSGNTIYF.

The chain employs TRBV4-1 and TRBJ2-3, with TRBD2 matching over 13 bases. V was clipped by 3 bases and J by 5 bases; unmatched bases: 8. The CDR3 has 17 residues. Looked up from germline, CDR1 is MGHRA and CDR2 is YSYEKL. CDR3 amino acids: CASSQAGTSGARDTQYF. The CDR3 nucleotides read TGCGCCAGCAGCCAGGCCGGGACTAGCGGGGCCAGAGATACGCAGTATTTT.

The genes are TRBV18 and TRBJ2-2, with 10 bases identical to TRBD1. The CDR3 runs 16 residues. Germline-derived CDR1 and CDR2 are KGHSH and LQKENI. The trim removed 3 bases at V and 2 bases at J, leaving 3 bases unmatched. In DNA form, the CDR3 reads TGTGCCAGCTCACCCCTGACAGGGGGCAACACCGGGGAGCTGTTTTTT. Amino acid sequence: CASSPLTGGNTGELFF.

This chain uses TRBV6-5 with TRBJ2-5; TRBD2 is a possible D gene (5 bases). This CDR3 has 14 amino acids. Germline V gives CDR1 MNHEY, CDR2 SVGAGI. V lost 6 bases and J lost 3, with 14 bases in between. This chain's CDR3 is CASSLRSGKETQYF. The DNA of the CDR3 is TGTGCCAGCAGCCTGAGATCCGGGAAAGAGACCCAGTACTTC.

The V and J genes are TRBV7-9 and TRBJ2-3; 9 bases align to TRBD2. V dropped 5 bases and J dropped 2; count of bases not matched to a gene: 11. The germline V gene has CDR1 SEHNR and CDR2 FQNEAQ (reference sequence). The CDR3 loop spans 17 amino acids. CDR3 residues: CASSPGGAGGLTDTQYF. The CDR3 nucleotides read TGTGCCAGCAGCCCCGGGGGAGCGGGGGGCCTCACAGATACGCAGTATTTT.

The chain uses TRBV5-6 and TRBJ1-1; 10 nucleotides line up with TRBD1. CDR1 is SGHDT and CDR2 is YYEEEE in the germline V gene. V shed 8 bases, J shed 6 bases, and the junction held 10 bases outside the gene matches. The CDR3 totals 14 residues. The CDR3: CASRTGGFSAEAFF. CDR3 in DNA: TGTGCCAGTAGGACAGGGGGTTTCAGCGCTGAAGCTTTCTTT.

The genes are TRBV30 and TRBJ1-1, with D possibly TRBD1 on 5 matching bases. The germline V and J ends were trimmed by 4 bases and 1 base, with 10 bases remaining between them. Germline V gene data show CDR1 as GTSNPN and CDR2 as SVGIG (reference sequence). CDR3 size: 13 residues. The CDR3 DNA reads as TGTGCCTGGACGGGGGGGAGGAACACTGAAGCTTTCTTT. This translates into CAWTGGRNTEAFF.

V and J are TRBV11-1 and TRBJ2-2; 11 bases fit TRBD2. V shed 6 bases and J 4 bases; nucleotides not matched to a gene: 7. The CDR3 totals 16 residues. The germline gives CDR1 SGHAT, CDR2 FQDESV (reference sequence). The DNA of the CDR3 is TGTGCCAGCAGTCGCACTAGCGGGGGACGCACCGGGGAGCTGTTTTTT. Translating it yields CASSRTSGGRTGELFF.

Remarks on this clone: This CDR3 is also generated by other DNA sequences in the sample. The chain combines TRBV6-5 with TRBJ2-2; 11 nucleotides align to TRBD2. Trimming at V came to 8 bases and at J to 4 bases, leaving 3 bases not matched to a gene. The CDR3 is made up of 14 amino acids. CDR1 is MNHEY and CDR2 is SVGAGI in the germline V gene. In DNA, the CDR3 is TGTGCCAGCCGTAGCGGGGGGGCCACCGGGGAGCTGTTTTTT. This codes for CASRSGGATGELFF.

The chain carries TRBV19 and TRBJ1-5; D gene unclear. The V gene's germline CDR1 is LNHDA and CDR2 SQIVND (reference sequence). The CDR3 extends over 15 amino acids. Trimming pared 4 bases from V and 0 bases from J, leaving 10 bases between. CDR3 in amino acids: CASSTPGFSNQPQHF. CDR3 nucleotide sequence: TGTGCCAGTAGTACCCCAGGATTTAGCAATCAGCCCCAGCATTTT. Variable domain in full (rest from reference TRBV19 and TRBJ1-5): DGGITQSPKYLFRKEGQNVTLSCEQNLNHDAMYWYRQDPGQGLRLIYYSQIVNDFQKGDIAEGYSVSREKKESFPLTVTSAQKNPTAFYLCASSTPGFSNQPQHFGDGTRLSIL.

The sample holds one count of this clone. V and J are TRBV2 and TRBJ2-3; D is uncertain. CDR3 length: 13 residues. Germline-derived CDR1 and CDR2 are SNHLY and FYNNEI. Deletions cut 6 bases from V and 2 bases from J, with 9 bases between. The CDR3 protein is CASRTHLTDTQYF. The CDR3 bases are TGTGCCAGCAGGACTCACCTCACAGATACGCAGTATTTT.

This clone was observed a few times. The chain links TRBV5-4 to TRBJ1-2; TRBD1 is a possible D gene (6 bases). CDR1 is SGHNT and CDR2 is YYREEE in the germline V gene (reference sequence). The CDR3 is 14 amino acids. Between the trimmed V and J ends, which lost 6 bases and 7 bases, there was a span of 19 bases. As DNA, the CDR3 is TGTGCCAGCACCCCACTCGGGGACACATCTGGCTACACCTTC. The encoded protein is CASTPLGDTSGYTF.

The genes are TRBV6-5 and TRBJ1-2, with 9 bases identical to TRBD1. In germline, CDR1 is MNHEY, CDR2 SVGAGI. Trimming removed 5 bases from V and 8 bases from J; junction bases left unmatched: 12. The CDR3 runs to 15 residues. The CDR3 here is CASSRTGDFSRGYTF. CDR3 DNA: TGTGCCAGCAGTCGGACAGGGGACTTTTCTAGGGGCTACACCTTC.

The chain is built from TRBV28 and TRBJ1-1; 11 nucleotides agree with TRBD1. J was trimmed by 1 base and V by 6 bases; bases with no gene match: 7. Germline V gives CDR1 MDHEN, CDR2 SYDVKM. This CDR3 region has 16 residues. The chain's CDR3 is CASSRPGTGGNTEAFF. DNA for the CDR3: TGTGCCAGCAGCCGCCCCGGGACAGGGGGGAACACTGAAGCTTTCTTT. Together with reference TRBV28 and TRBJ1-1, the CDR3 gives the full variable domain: DVKVTQSSRYLVKRTGEKVFLECVQDMDHENMFWYRQDPGLGLRLIYFSYDVKMKEKGDIPEGYSVSREKKERFSLILESASTNQTSMYLCASSRPGTGGNTEAFFGQGTRLTVV.

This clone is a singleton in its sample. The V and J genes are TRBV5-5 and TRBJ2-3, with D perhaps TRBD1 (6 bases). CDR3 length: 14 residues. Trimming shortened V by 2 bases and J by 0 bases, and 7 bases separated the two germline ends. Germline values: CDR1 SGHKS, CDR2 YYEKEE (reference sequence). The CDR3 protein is CASSFGQSTDTQYF. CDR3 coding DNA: TGTGCCAGCAGCTTCGGACAGAGCACAGATACGCAGTATTTT.

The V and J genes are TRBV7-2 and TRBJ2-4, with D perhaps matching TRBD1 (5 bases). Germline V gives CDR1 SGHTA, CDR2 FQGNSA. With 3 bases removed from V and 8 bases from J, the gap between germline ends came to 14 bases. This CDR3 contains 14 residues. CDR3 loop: CASSFLGVEDIQYF. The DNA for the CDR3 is TGTGCCAGCAGCTTTTTAGGGGTCGAGGACATTCAGTACTTC.

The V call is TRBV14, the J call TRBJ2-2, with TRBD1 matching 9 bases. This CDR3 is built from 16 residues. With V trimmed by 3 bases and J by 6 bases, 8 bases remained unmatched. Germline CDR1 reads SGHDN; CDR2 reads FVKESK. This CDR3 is CASSHPGQGVPGELFF. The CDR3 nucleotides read TGTGCCAGCAGCCATCCGGGACAGGGAGTTCCCGGGGAGCTGTTTTTT. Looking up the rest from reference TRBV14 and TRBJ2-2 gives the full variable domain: EAGVTQFPSHSVIEKGQTVTLRCDPISGHDNLYWYRRVMGKEIKFLLHFVKESKQDESGMPNNRFLAERTGGTYSTLKVQPAELEDSGVYFCASSHPGQGVPGELFFGEGSRLTVL.

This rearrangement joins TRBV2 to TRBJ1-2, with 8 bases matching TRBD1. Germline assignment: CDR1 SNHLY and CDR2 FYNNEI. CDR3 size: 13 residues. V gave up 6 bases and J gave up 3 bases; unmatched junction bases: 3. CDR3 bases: TGTGCCAGCAGAGACAGGGGAGACTATGGCTACACCTTC. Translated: CASRDRGDYGYTF.

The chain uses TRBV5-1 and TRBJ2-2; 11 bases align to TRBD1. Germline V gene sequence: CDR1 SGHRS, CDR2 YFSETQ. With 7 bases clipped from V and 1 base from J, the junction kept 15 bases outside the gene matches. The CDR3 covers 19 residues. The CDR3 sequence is CASGPLPGQGDGNTGELFF. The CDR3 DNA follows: TGCGCCAGCGGCCCACTCCCGGGACAGGGGGATGGGAACACCGGGGAGCTGTTTTTT.

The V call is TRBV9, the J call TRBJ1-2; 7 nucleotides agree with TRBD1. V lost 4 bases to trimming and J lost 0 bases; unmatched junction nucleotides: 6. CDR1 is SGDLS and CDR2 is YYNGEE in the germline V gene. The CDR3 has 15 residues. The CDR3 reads CASSPDGQANYGYTF. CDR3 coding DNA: TGTGCCAGCAGCCCGGATGGACAGGCTAACTATGGCTACACCTTC.